A single sample gave rise to the 23 T cell receptor beta chains below, sequenced in a study of PD-1 blockade in classical Hodgkin lymphoma. With no exception, relapse followed autologous stem cell transplantation in all patients, and brentuximab vedotin exposure varied. Repertoires were generated with immunoSEQ multiplex PCR, while TCRdb's copy carries only in-frame clones and drops some. This sample has about 58,000 clones, with approximately 90% found just once. The material sequenced was peripheral blood mononuclear cells (PBMCs), taken before the second cycle of nivolumab. Source of these receptors: a human donor with classical Hodgkin lymphoma.

The V and J genes are TRBV9 and TRBJ2-3; 7 nucleotides line up with TRBD2. Germline V gene lookup returns CDR1 SGDLS and CDR2 YYNGEE. V lost 2 bases and J lost 3; bases outside the gene matches: 6. The CDR3 length is 15 residues. The CDR3 nucleotides are TGTGCCAGCAGCGTGGGAGGGGTTCTTACAGATACGCAGTATTTT. Translation: CASSVGGVLTDTQYF.

The sample holds one count of this clone. V and J are TRBV30 and TRBJ2-7; unclear D gene. V dropped 0 bases and J dropped 3 bases, with 6 bases sitting between them. Looked up from germline, CDR1 is GTSNPN and CDR2 is SVGIG (reference sequence). The CDR3 sequence is 12 residues long. The chain's CDR3 is CAWSVTDYEQYF. In nucleotides, the CDR3 is TGTGCCTGGAGTGTAACAGACTACGAGCAGTACTTC.

The chain links TRBV5-1 to TRBJ2-2; weak D call: TRBD1 (5 bases). The V end lost 0 bases, the J end lost 4 bases, and 13 bases lay between the germline ends. This CDR3 is 16 amino acids long. Per germline, CDR1 SGHRS and CDR2 YFSETQ. The DNA of the CDR3 is TGCGCCAGCAGCTTGGGAGTGGGGCGAGGCACCGGGGAGCTGTTTTTT. Its protein is CASSLGVGRGTGELFF.

The genes are TRBV4-2 and TRBJ1-2; D remains unclear. Trimming took off 1 base at V and 0 bases at J, with 12 bases between the two ends. The CDR3 is made up of 16 amino acids. The germline CDR1 and CDR2 sequences are LGHNA and YNFKEQ. CDR3 DNA sequence: TGTGCCAGCAGCCAAGGATCGCAGGTACCTAACTATGGCTACACCTTC. Amino acid sequence: CASSQGSQVPNYGYTF.

The chain has TRBV2 and TRBJ2-7; 9 bases line up with TRBD1. The CDR3 totals 15 residues. The junction had 6 bases not matched to a gene; V was cut back by 0 bases and J by 6 bases. In germline, CDR1 is SNHLY, CDR2 FYNNEI. CDR3 in amino acids: CASSEAPGQGGEQYF. The CDR3, as DNA: TGTGCCAGCAGTGAAGCACCGGGACAGGGCGGCGAGCAGTACTTC.

This sequence joins TRBV4-3 and TRBJ2-1; 10 nucleotides match TRBD2. CDR1 is LGHNA, CDR2 YSLEER, per germline. The junction had 13 bases not matched to a gene; V was cut back by 0 bases and J by 5 bases. The CDR3 is 19 residues long. CDR3 DNA: TGCGCCAGCAGCCAAGATTTTTTACTAGCGGGACCCCCCCACAATGAGCAGTTCTTC. This gives the protein CASSQDFLLAGPPHNEQFF.

This clone came up once. The genes are TRBV19 and TRBJ1-1; D not certain. Trimming left V 3 bases short and J 5 bases short, with 10 bases between. Per the germline V gene, CDR1 is LNHDA and CDR2 is SQIVND (reference sequence). This CDR3 comprises 13 residues. The CDR3 here is CASSINWRTEAFF. The CDR3 nucleotides are TGTGCCAGTAGTATTAATTGGCGGACTGAAGCTTTCTTT.

This clone was observed a few times. The chain's CDR3 is CATSPRRRETQYF. The CDR3 bases are TGTGCCACCAGCCCCCGACGGAGGGAGACCCAGTACTTC. The J gene is TRBJ2-5, the V gene TRBV15, with D perhaps matching TRBD2 (5 bases). Germline V lookup: CDR1 LNHNV, CDR2 YYDKDF (reference sequence). V was pared by 5 bases and J by 5 bases, with 12 bases between. This CDR3 region has 13 residues.

The chain couples TRBV5-1 to TRBJ1-4; D might be TRBD1 (5 bases). Trimming took 0 bases from V and 5 from J, leaving 11 bases between them. Germline V gene sequence: CDR1 SGHRS, CDR2 YFSETQ. CDR3 length equals 15 residues. In nucleotides, the CDR3 is TGCGCCAGCAGCTTGGAGGGACGGGACAATGAAAAACTGTTTTTT. Translation: CASSLEGRDNEKLFF.

V and J are TRBV29-1 and TRBJ2-5; weak D call: TRBD1 (6 bases). Per germline, CDR1 SQVTM and CDR2 ANQGSEA. The V end lost 3 bases, the J end lost 5 bases, and 13 bases lay between the germline ends. This CDR3 region has 13 residues. CDR3 region: CSVDPTGVETQYF. In DNA form, the CDR3 reads TGCAGCGTTGACCCGACAGGTGTCGAGACCCAGTACTTC.

This chain uses TRBV7-9 with TRBJ2-7; 10 nucleotides line up with TRBD1. The CDR3 runs to 17 residues. J gave up 3 bases and V 4 bases, and 12 bases lay outside the gene matches. CDR1 and CDR2 from the germline V gene are SEHNR and FQNEAQ (reference sequence). The CDR3 protein is CASSSRQGAGVGYEQYF. DNA of the CDR3: TGTGCCAGCAGCTCCAGACAGGGGGCCGGGGTTGGCTACGAGCAGTACTTC.

The chain joins TRBV19 to TRBJ2-7; 10 bases match TRBD2. Germline CDR1 is LNHDA and CDR2 is SQIVND (reference sequence). The CDR3 runs 14 residues. The ends lost 2 bases at V and 4 bases at J; junction bases unmatched: 2. The CDR3 protein is CASSISSGSYEQYF. The CDR3 coding sequence is TGTGCCAGTAGTATATCTAGCGGGAGTTACGAGCAGTACTTC. The full variable domain, completed using reference TRBV19 and TRBJ2-7, is DGGITQSPKYLFRKEGQNVTLSCEQNLNHDAMYWYRQDPGQGLRLIYYSQIVNDFQKGDIAEGYSVSREKKESFPLTVTSAQKNPTAFYLCASSISSGSYEQYFGPGTRLTVT.

J is TRBJ2-4 and V is TRBV19, with 10 bases aligning to TRBD1. Germline assignment: CDR1 LNHDA and CDR2 SQIVND (reference sequence). V lost 6 bases and J lost 0; bases outside the gene matches: 2. This CDR3 is built from 15 residues. The CDR3 nucleotides are TGTGCCAGTAGGGGGACAGGGGCAGCCAAAAACATTCAGTACTTC. The encoded protein is CASRGTGAAKNIQYF.

The CDR3 reads CASSMGTVYEQYF. The DNA for the CDR3 is TGTGCCAGCAGCATGGGGACCGTTTACGAGCAGTACTTC. This chain links TRBV7-6 with TRBJ2-7; D may correspond to TRBD1 or TRBD2 (5 bases each). V lost 5 bases and J 4 bases, leaving 12 bases between the germline ends. This CDR3 has 13 residues. From germline, CDR1 is SGHVS and CDR2 FNYEAQ.

The rearrangement joins TRBV10-1 to TRBJ1-1; D might be TRBD1 (5 bases). The CDR3 consists of 15 residues. The germline gives CDR1 WNHNN, CDR2 SYGVQD (reference sequence). Trimming pared 6 bases from V and 3 bases from J, leaving 17 bases between. CDR3 region: CASSPKYLGDTEAFF. The CDR3 coding sequence is TGCGCCAGCAGCCCGAAGTACCTGGGGGACACTGAAGCTTTCTTT.

The chain joins TRBV9 to TRBJ1-1, with D perhaps matching TRBD1 (5 bases). Deletions cut 4 bases from V and 4 bases from J, with 26 bases between. Germline-derived CDR1 and CDR2 are SGDLS and YYNGEE. The CDR3 has 18 residues. CDR3 sequence: CASSSPTDTYSEGTEAFF. The CDR3 DNA reads TGTGCCAGCAGCTCCCCGACAGATACATATTCGGAAGGCACTGAAGCTTTCTTT.

J is TRBJ2-7 and V is TRBV6-5; D is perhaps TRBD1 or TRBD2 (7 bases each). The CDR3 is 16 residues long. Germline V gene data show CDR1 as MNHEY and CDR2 as SVGAGI. V shed 0 bases and J shed 2 bases, with 14 bases lying between them. CDR3 in DNA: TGTGCCAGCAGTTACTCGGCAGGGGGGGACCCCTACGAGCAGTACTTC. Its translation: CASSYSAGGDPYEQYF.

The V gene is TRBV6-6, the J gene TRBJ2-3, with 8 bases aligning to TRBD1. The J segment lost 2 bases and the V segment lost 0 bases, leaving 4 bases of the junction unmatched. The CDR3 has 16 amino acids. The V gene's germline CDR1 is MNHNY and CDR2 SVGAGI (reference sequence). The CDR3 sequence is CASSYSGQAITDTQYF. The CDR3 nucleotides are TGTGCCAGCAGTTACTCGGGACAGGCCATCACAGATACGCAGTATTTT.

V is TRBV2 and J is TRBJ1-6; TRBD1 matches 7 bases. With V trimmed by 1 base and J by 7 bases, 13 bases remained unmatched. The CDR3 sequence is 18 residues long. Germline lookup yields CDR1 SNHLY and CDR2 FYNNEI. The CDR3 reads CASSEVIWGDSGNSPLHF. Written as DNA, the CDR3 is TGTGCCAGCAGTGAAGTAATTTGGGGGGACAGTGGAAATTCACCCCTCCACTTT.

V is TRBV2 and J is TRBJ2-5; tentative D call: TRBD2 (6 bases). Germline V gene sequence: CDR1 SNHLY, CDR2 FYNNEI. V was cut by 6 bases and J by 5 bases, with 19 bases left in between. The CDR3 extends over 15 amino acids. CDR3 amino acids: CASSPSGLPAETQYF. CDR3 bases: TGTGCCAGCAGCCCATCGGGACTCCCTGCGGAGACCCAGTACTTC.

The CDR3 DNA sequence: TGTGCCAGCAGTTACTCGACCAGGGGACATGGCTACACCTTC. Amino acids: CASSYSTRGHGYTF. The rearrangement joins TRBV6-5 to TRBJ1-2, with TRBD1 as a possible D gene (6 bases). CDR3 length: 14 residues. Germline V gene sequence: CDR1 MNHEY, CDR2 SVGAGI. The ends were cut back, 0 bases at V and 6 bases at J, with 11 bases in the middle.

The chain employs TRBV5-1 and TRBJ2-7; 11 nucleotides line up with TRBD2. The CDR3 sequence is 15 residues long. The V segment lost 1 base and the J segment 7 bases; nucleotides outside the gene matches: 7. Germline loops: CDR1 SGHRS, CDR2 YFSETQ. The CDR3: CASSLRTSGSSEQYF. The CDR3, as DNA: TGCGCCAGCAGCTTGCGAACTAGCGGGAGTTCTGAGCAGTACTTC.

Only one count was recorded for this clone. The gene calls are TRBV5-8 and TRBJ2-5; 13 bases map to TRBD2. The V segment lost 5 bases and the J segment 4 bases; nucleotides outside the gene matches: 11. CDR1 and CDR2 (germline): SGHTS, YDEGEE. The CDR3 extends over 17 amino acids. As DNA, the CDR3 is TGTGCCAGCAGTCGACTAGCGGGGGGCTCACCGGGAGAGACCCAGTACTTC. Amino acid sequence: CASSRLAGGSPGETQYF.